This passage covers 29 T cell receptor beta chains from one sample sequenced in a study of cytomegalovirus exposure and HLA in healthy donors (dated by TCRdb to about 2017). Libraries came from the immunoSEQ multiplex PCR assay. The multiplex PCR relied on a mix of 60 forward primers for TCR Vbeta segments and 13 reverse primers for TCR Jbeta segments. TCRdb's version of the immuneACCESS table is confined to in-frame rearrangements and falls short of the full clone set. An unresolved V gene accounts for under half of the shortfall where checked; the remainder is of unknown origin. In this sample the table shows some 110,000 clones, over 60% of which occur a single time. 4% to 5.5% of the sample rests with the top ten. The specimen was PBMCs. The origin of the receptors is a man younger than 40 in good health and CMV-seropositive.

This chain links TRBV11-2 with TRBJ2-5; D not certain. The V gene's germline CDR1 is SGHAT and CDR2 FQNNGV. The CDR3 totals 12 residues. The V end was cut by 3 bases, the J end by 2 bases, with 4 bases between. CDR3 nucleotides: TGTGCCAGCAGCTTCCTTCAAGAGACCCAGTACTTC. Protein: CASSFLQETQYF.

The chain couples TRBV2 to TRBJ2-1; 9 bases are shared with TRBD1. Trimming cost V 8 bases and J 2 bases; bases outside gene matches: 4. The CDR3 runs to 14 residues. CDR1 is SNHLY and CDR2 is FYNNEI in the germline V gene. Here the CDR3 DNA reads TGTGCCAGCGGATGGGACAGGGCCTACAATGAGCAGTTCTTC. Protein product: CASGWDRAYNEQFF.

This clone occurred once. V is TRBV4-3 and J is TRBJ1-6; D is unresolved. Looked up from germline, CDR1 is LGHNA and CDR2 is YSLEER. The V and J ends lost 0 bases and 4 bases respectively, with 13 bases between them. This CDR3 has 17 amino acids. The CDR3 protein is CASSQDARGSYNSPLHF. The DNA of the CDR3 is TGCGCCAGCAGCCAAGACGCCCGAGGGTCTTATAATTCACCCCTCCACTTT.

The chain recombines TRBV5-1 with TRBJ2-7, with 7 bases lining up with TRBD1. In germline, CDR1 is SGHRS, CDR2 YFSETQ. Trimming at V came to 4 bases and at J to 1 base, leaving 5 bases not matched to a gene. This CDR3 has 14 residues. CDR3 protein: CASSRDSSSYEQYF. The CDR3, as DNA: TGCGCCAGCAGCAGGGACAGCTCGTCCTACGAGCAGTACTTC.

The genes are TRBV4-1 and TRBJ1-5; D perhaps matches TRBD1 (5 bases). Trimming left V 0 bases short and J 1 base short, with 13 bases between. Germline CDR1 reads MGHRA; CDR2 reads YSYEKL. This CDR3 spans 17 amino acids. CDR3 sequence reads: CASSQDSLGVSNQPQHF. CDR3 in DNA: TGCGCCAGCAGCCAAGACAGTTTAGGGGTAAGCAATCAGCCCCAGCATTTT.

V usage is TRBV5-6 and J usage is TRBJ2-3; TRBD2 agrees at 8 bases. Losses at the gene ends were 0 bases for V and 4 bases for J; bases not matched to a gene: 7. This CDR3 contains 16 residues. CDR1 is SGHDT and CDR2 is YYEEEE in the germline V gene. CDR3 nucleotides: TGTGCCAGCAGCTTGGTCGGGGTTAGCGGGGCAGATACGCAGTATTTT. This codes for CASSLVGVSGADTQYF.

The J gene is TRBJ1-2, the V gene TRBV27; D is possibly TRBD1 (5 bases). V was pared by 3 bases and J by 2 bases, with 10 bases between. CDR3 length: 14 residues. From germline, CDR1 is MNHEY and CDR2 SMNVEV (reference sequence). The CDR3 nucleotides are TGTGCCAGCAGTTTTATCTCAGGGAACTATGGCTACACCTTC. Residues: CASSFISGNYGYTF.

The chain recombines TRBV7-2 with TRBJ2-7, with 7 bases aligning to TRBD1. There are 14 residues in the CDR3. V shed 5 bases and J 8 bases; nucleotides not matched to a gene: 12. CDR1 SGHTA and CDR2 FQGNSA come from the germline V gene. The DNA for the CDR3 is TGTGCCAGCAGCACCCAAGGACAGGTCGCTAAGCAGTACTTC. Its translation: CASSTQGQVAKQYF.

The rearrangement joins TRBV11-3 to TRBJ2-1; 12 bases map to TRBD2. Germline CDR1 is SGHNT and CDR2 is YENEEA. This CDR3 is 16 amino acids long. The ends lost 1 base at V and 6 bases at J; junction bases unmatched: 4. CDR3 region: CASSLGPSGGANEQFF. Written as DNA, the CDR3 is TGTGCCAGCAGCTTAGGTCCTAGCGGGGGGGCCAATGAGCAGTTCTTC.

This clone was counted a single time. The rearrangement links TRBV4-2 to TRBJ2-3; TRBD2 matches at 10 bases. The CDR3 consists of 19 residues. V lost 4 bases to trimming and J lost 4 bases; unmatched junction nucleotides: 17. Germline loops: CDR1 LGHNA, CDR2 YNFKEQ. This CDR3 is CASSLAPPRGSGGADTQYF. As DNA, the CDR3 is TGTGCCAGCAGCCTCGCGCCCCCTCGAGGGAGCGGGGGGGCAGATACGCAGTATTTT.

V gene TRBV19 combines with J gene TRBJ2-7; D ambiguous. The V end lost 1 base, the J end lost 2 bases, and 12 bases lay between the germline ends. Germline lookup yields CDR1 LNHDA and CDR2 SQIVND (reference sequence). The CDR3 consists of 15 residues. CDR3 sequence: CASSIARSDAYEQYF. The DNA of the CDR3 is TGTGCCAGTAGTATAGCTCGGTCCGATGCCTACGAGCAGTACTTC.

This clone was detected only a few times. The rearrangement uses TRBV19 and TRBJ1-4; maybe TRBD1 (6 bases). Germline V gene sequence: CDR1 LNHDA, CDR2 SQIVND (reference sequence). The V and J ends lost 7 bases and 7 bases respectively, with 19 bases between them. There are 15 residues in the CDR3. In DNA, the CDR3 is TGTGCCAGTACCCTGGGGCCAGGGGTCGGTGAAAAACTGTTTTTT. It is translated as CASTLGPGVGEKLFF.

The chain combines TRBV27 with TRBJ2-3; 16 nucleotides agree with TRBD2. Trimming removed 4 bases from V and 6 bases from J; junction bases left unmatched: 4. Germline V gene sequence: CDR1 MNHEY, CDR2 SMNVEV (reference sequence). CDR3 length: 16 amino acids. The CDR3, as DNA: TGTGCCAGCAGTTCGGGACTAGCGGGGGGGCCGGATACGCAGTATTTT. As protein: CASSSGLAGGPDTQYF.

The chain employs TRBV5-1 and TRBJ2-1, with 8 positions matching TRBD1. The V segment lost 4 bases and the J segment 5 bases; nucleotides outside the gene matches: 5. The germline V gene has CDR1 SGHRS and CDR2 YFSETQ. This CDR3 contains 14 residues. This CDR3 reads CASSIQGANNEQFF. The CDR3, as DNA: TGCGCCAGCAGCATCCAGGGGGCGAACAATGAGCAGTTCTTC. The variable domain in full, with the rest retrieved from reference TRBV5-1 and TRBJ2-1, is KAGVTQTPRYLIKTRGQQVTLSCSPISGHRSVSWYQQTPGQGLQFLFEYFSETQRNKGNFPGRFSGRQFSNSRSEMNVSTLELGDSALYLCASSIQGANNEQFFGPGTRLTVL.

This clone came up a few times. V usage is TRBV4-1 and J usage is TRBJ1-3; 7 nucleotides line up with TRBD1. Germline V gene sequence: CDR1 MGHRA, CDR2 YSYEKL. There are 16 residues in the CDR3. V trimming: 3 bases; J trimming: 0 bases; junction bases outside the gene matches: 5. CDR3 amino acids: CASSQGSGGSGNTIYF. Written as DNA, the CDR3 is TGCGCCAGCAGCCAGGGGTCAGGGGGCTCTGGAAACACCATATATTTT.

The CDR3 region has the DNA TGTGCCATCAGGGGGCTCGGTGAGCAGTTCTTC. It yields the protein CAIRGLGEQFF. The genes are TRBV10-3 and TRBJ2-1; possibly TRBD1 for D (5 bases). Germline assignment: CDR1 ENHRY and CDR2 SYGVKD. The CDR3 length is 11 residues. V lost 6 bases and J lost 9, with 9 bases in between.

The chain recombines TRBV4-1 with TRBJ2-7, with 11 bases aligning to TRBD2. The CDR3 covers 17 residues. V shed 2 bases, J shed 6 bases, and the junction held 12 bases outside the gene matches. The germline gives CDR1 MGHRA, CDR2 YSYEKL. CDR3 residues: CASSQSSGGARVLEQYF. In DNA, the CDR3 is TGCGCCAGCAGCCAAAGTAGCGGGGGGGCCAGGGTTCTCGAGCAGTACTTC.

The rearrangement uses TRBV19 and TRBJ2-1, with TRBD1 as a possible D gene (6 bases). This CDR3 is built from 22 residues. Looked up from germline, CDR1 is LNHDA and CDR2 is SQIVND (reference sequence). V was shortened by 4 bases and J by 9 bases, with 40 bases between the two germline ends. In nucleotides, the CDR3 is TGTGCCAGTAGTACTTTCGCAACATTAAGTACCTCTTACAGGGTTGATAGAGGTGAGCAGTTCTTC. It encodes CASSTFATLSTSYRVDRGEQFF.

The rearrangement links TRBV11-2 to TRBJ2-7; 11 bases are a match to TRBD2. Germline lookup yields CDR1 SGHAT and CDR2 FQNNGV. The V segment lost 5 bases and the J segment 7 bases; nucleotides outside the gene matches: 10. The CDR3 consists of 15 residues. The CDR3 loop reads CASSPLSGGAGEQYF. Here the CDR3 DNA reads TGTGCCAGCAGCCCCCTTAGCGGGGGGGCGGGTGAGCAGTACTTC.

This clone appeared a few times. CDR3 nucleotide sequence: TGCGCCAGCAGCTTTTGGAGCAGGGGGATGGATGGCTACACCTTC. It is translated as CASSFWSRGMDGYTF. V gene TRBV5-1 combines with J gene TRBJ1-2, with 7 bases lining up with TRBD1. Germline loops: CDR1 SGHRS, CDR2 YFSETQ. Trimming cost V 2 bases and J 6 bases; bases outside gene matches: 10. CDR3 size: 15 residues. The variable domain in full, completed from reference TRBV5-1 and TRBJ1-2, reads KAGVTQTPRYLIKTRGQQVTLSCSPISGHRSVSWYQQTPGQGLQFLFEYFSETQRNKGNFPGRFSGRQFSNSRSEMNVSTLELGDSALYLCASSFWSRGMDGYTFGSGTRLTVV.

This clone was counted only a few times. The chain links TRBV25-1 to TRBJ1-1; D is possibly TRBD1 (6 bases). Germline V CDR1 and CDR2: MGHDK, SYGVNS. The CDR3 has 14 residues. V lost 4 bases, J lost 4 bases, and 13 bases lay in between. The CDR3 DNA is TGTGCCAGCAGTGTAAGGGGGGGGGCCACTGAAGCTTTCTTT. Its protein product is CASSVRGGATEAFF.

This clone occurred once. V is TRBV11-2 and J is TRBJ2-1, with 8 bases fitting TRBD1. The CDR3 extends over 16 amino acids. V trimming: 4 bases; J trimming: 6 bases; junction bases outside the gene matches: 11. Germline assignment: CDR1 SGHAT and CDR2 FQNNGV. The CDR3 DNA is TGTGCCAGCAGCTCGGACAGGGCCGCGTTCGGCAATGAGCAGTTCTTC. This translates into CASSSDRAAFGNEQFF.

The V gene is TRBV5-1, the J gene TRBJ2-5; 12 bases map to TRBD1. The CDR3 runs 16 residues. Germline loops: CDR1 SGHRS, CDR2 YFSETQ. V lost 4 bases, J lost 5 bases, and 9 bases stayed unmatched. For the CDR3, the DNA is TGCGCCAGCAGCCCCACCGGGACAGGGGGCTTCGAGACCCAGTACTTC. Protein sequence: CASSPTGTGGFETQYF.

The chain uses TRBV28 and TRBJ1-2; possibly TRBD1 for D (5 bases). This CDR3 region has 12 residues. CDR1 is MDHEN and CDR2 is SYDVKM in the germline V gene. V dropped 6 bases and J dropped 8 bases, with 13 bases sitting between them. In DNA form, the CDR3 reads TGTGCCAGCAGACCCGGGGGGGACGGCTACACCTTC. Its translation: CASRPGGDGYTF.

The rearrangement links TRBV30 to TRBJ2-6, with D uncertain. V was pared by 2 bases and J by 0 bases, with 5 bases between. Germline V gene data show CDR1 as GTSNPN and CDR2 as SVGIG (reference sequence). The CDR3 sequence is 14 residues long. The CDR3 nucleotides are TGTGCCTGGAGTCGCGCCTCTGGGGCCAACGTCCTGACTTTC. Translating gives CAWSRASGANVLTF. Full variable domain (remainder filled in from reference TRBV30 and TRBJ2-6): SQTIHQWPATLVQPVGSPLSLECTVEGTSNPNLYWYRQAAGRGLQLLFYSVGIGQISSEVPQNLSASRPQDRQFILSSKKLLLSDSGFYLCAWSRASGANVLTFGAGSRLTVL.

The chain carries TRBV6-1 and TRBJ2-3, with 7 bases fitting TRBD1. CDR1 MNHNS and CDR2 SASEGT come from the germline V gene. The ends lost 3 bases at V and 2 bases at J; junction bases unmatched: 5. This CDR3 has 15 amino acids. CDR3 loop: CASSDGTEYTDTQYF. The CDR3 region has the DNA TGTGCCAGCAGTGACGGGACAGAGTACACAGATACGCAGTATTTT.

The chain carries TRBV27 and TRBJ2-3, with 10 bases matching TRBD2. The CDR3 loop spans 16 amino acids. Germline CDR1 MNHEY, CDR2 SMNVEV (reference sequence). The V gene end was trimmed by 3 bases and the J gene end by 5 bases; junction bases not matched to a gene: 8. The CDR3 sequence: CASSFDSSGGVDTQYF. The DNA of the CDR3 is TGTGCCAGCAGTTTTGATTCTAGCGGGGGTGTAGATACGCAGTATTTT.

This clone appeared a few times. The chain links TRBV6-6 to TRBJ2-7, with D perhaps matching TRBD2 (5 bases). Looked up from germline, CDR1 is MNHNY and CDR2 is SVGAGI (reference sequence). V was shortened by 2 bases and J by 3 bases, with 8 bases between the two germline ends. There are 13 residues in the CDR3. CDR3 protein: CASSYGRDYEQYF. The DNA for the CDR3 is TGTGCCAGCAGTTACGGCCGGGACTACGAGCAGTACTTC.

The J gene is TRBJ2-4, the V gene TRBV5-1; D is uncertain. Trimming removed 0 bases at V and 1 base at J, with 5 bases between. Germline CDR1 is SGHRS and CDR2 is YFSETQ. This CDR3 comprises 14 residues. Written as DNA, the CDR3 is TGCGCCAGCAGCTTGGGAGGTGCCAAAAACATTCAGTACTTC. This gives the protein CASSLGGAKNIQYF. Looking up the rest from reference TRBV5-1 and TRBJ2-4 gives the full variable domain: KAGVTQTPRYLIKTRGQQVTLSCSPISGHRSVSWYQQTPGQGLQFLFEYFSETQRNKGNFPGRFSGRQFSNSRSEMNVSTLELGDSALYLCASSLGGAKNIQYFGAGTRLSVL.